This is a list of T cell receptor beta chains from one sample in a study of early T cells in non-severe SARS-CoV-2 infection. TCRdb ran MiXCR on the 5' RACE reads and lists one entry per CDR3 protein. The table has tens of thousands of distinct CDR3 sequences, 2.9% seen once; the top ten hold about 0.72%. The sample comprised whole blood. The source is an adult who was a healthcare worker with PCR-confirmed SARS-CoV-2 infection or an uninfected control (not recorded which). The CDR3 runs from the conserved cysteine through the conserved F or W. D genes are given only for firm matches. Size tells how often a clone was seen (once, few, many) or the class of an expanded clone, and some rows leave it out.

cdr3_aa,cdr3_nt,d_call,v_call,clone_size,j_call
CASSELGGGYGYTF,TGTGCCAGCAGTGAATTAGGGGGCGGCTATGGCTACACCTTC,TRBD1,TRBV6-1,many,TRBJ1-2
CASSLTGGPSTDTQYF,TGTGCCAGCAGTCTAACTGGGGGGCCAAGCACAGATACGCAGTATTTT,-,TRBV27,many,TRBJ2-3
CASSPFLDRASSYNEQFF,TGTGCCAGCTCACCCTTCCTCGACAGGGCTAGCTCCTACAATGAGCAGTTCTTC,TRBD1,TRBV18,few,TRBJ2-1
CASSVMETNQPQHF,TGTGCCAGCAGTGTAATGGAAACCAATCAGCCCCAGCATTTT,-,TRBV6-1,many,TRBJ1-5
CASSPSLGHHTEAFF,TGTGCCAGCTCACCATCTTTGGGACACCACACTGAAGCTTTCTTT,-,TRBV18,-,TRBJ1-1
CASIRTSSGDTQYF,TGTGCCAGTATTCGGACTAGCAGCGGAGATACGCAGTATTTT,TRBD2,TRBV19,many,TRBJ2-3
CASSLVRRSYNEQFF,TGTGCCAGCAGCTTAGTGCGGCGCTCCTACAATGAGCAGTTCTTC,-,TRBV7-8,many,TRBJ2-1
CASSRKRTPTAGETQYF,TGTGCCAGCAGCCGTAAAAGAACGCCCACAGCGGGGGAGACCCAGTACTTC,TRBD2,TRBV3-1,few,TRBJ2-5
CASSQISSGANVLTF,TGTGCCAGCAGCCAAATCAGCTCTGGGGCCAACGTCCTGACTTTC,-,TRBV3-1,many,TRBJ2-6
CSVETWQGSIYTF,TGCAGCGTTGAAACCTGGCAGGGGTCAATCTACACCTTC,-,TRBV29-1,many,TRBJ1-2
CASSRLAGGQETQYF,TGCGCCAGCAGCAGATTAGCGGGGGGCCAAGAGACCCAGTACTTC,TRBD2,TRBV5-1,many,TRBJ2-5
CASSLYGVTGLETQYF,TGTGCCAGCAGCTTGTATGGGGTGACAGGGTTGGAGACCCAGTACTTC,TRBD1,TRBV5-5,medium-sized,TRBJ2-5
CATSERQGPNTGELFF,TGTGCCACCAGTGAGCGACAGGGCCCGAACACCGGGGAGCTGTTTTTT,TRBD1,TRBV24-1,few,TRBJ2-2
CASSPVVTSGTSGGKTEQFF,TGCGCCAGCAGCCCAGTAGTCACCAGCGGGACTAGCGGGGGGAAGACTGAGCAGTTCTTC,TRBD2,TRBV5-1,many,TRBJ2-1
CSVEKGGEGTGELFF,TGCAGCGTTGAGAAGGGCGGGGAAGGTACCGGGGAGCTGTTTTTT,-,TRBV29-1,many,TRBJ2-2
CSAGGSQETQYF,TGCAGTGCTGGGGGATCCCAAGAGACCCAGTACTTC,-,TRBV20-1,few,TRBJ2-5
CASSGNTIYF,TGTGCCAGCAGTGGAAACACCATATATTTT,-,TRBV28,many,TRBJ1-3
CASRRTSGGNLISSYNEQFF,TGTGCCAGTAGGAGGACTAGCGGGGGGAATCTAATTAGCTCCTACAATGAGCAGTTCTTC,TRBD2,TRBV19,many,TRBJ2-1
CASSQQQGMNTEAFF,TGTGCCAGCAGCCAACAACAGGGGATGAACACTGAAGCTTTCTTT,TRBD1,TRBV7-9,many,TRBJ1-1
CASARTPRTDTQYF,TGTGCTAGTGCACGGACCCCTCGCACAGATACGCAGTATTTT,-,TRBV12-5,few,TRBJ2-3
CAWSVSGNTIYF,TGTGCCTGGAGTGTGTCCGGAAACACCATATATTTT,-,TRBV30,many,TRBJ1-3
CASLSGANYGYTF,TGTGCCAGCTTGAGCGGAGCTAACTATGGCTACACCTTC,-,TRBV18,many,TRBJ1-2
CASSAPGNTEAFF,TGTGCCAGCAGTGCCCCAGGGAACACTGAAGCTTTCTTT,-,TRBV6-6,many,TRBJ1-1
CASSRNREVGSPLHF,TGCGCCAGCAGCCGTAACAGGGAAGTCGGTTCACCCCTCCACTTT,-,TRBV4-1,many,TRBJ1-6
CASSFGRQGRGYTF,TGTGCCAGCAGCTTCGGGAGACAGGGACGCGGCTACACCTTC,TRBD1,TRBV11-2,few,TRBJ1-2
CASLAESLAKNIQYF,TGTGCCAGCCTAGCGGAGAGCCTAGCCAAAAACATTCAGTACTTC,TRBD2,TRBV2,many,TRBJ2-4
CAWSQTTGAGYTF,TGTGCCTGGAGCCAAACGACAGGGGCCGGCTACACCTTC,TRBD1,TRBV30,many,TRBJ1-2
CASRDYRQGYNSPLHF,TGTGCCAGCAGAGACTACAGACAGGGGTATAATTCACCCCTCCACTTT,TRBD1,TRBV6-1,many,TRBJ1-6